This T cell receptor (beta chain) was profiled in a study of blood T cell repertoires in COVID-19. Overall study: Acute and convalescent COVID-19 samples came from the United States, Italy and Spain.

Sequenced by immunoSEQ multiplex PCR; TCRdb stores in-frame clones only, minus some. The profile shows around 58,000 clones, 91% of them singletons. Sequencing was carried out using peripheral blood. This sequence originates from a woman aged 55-69 years with active or convalescent COVID-19.

CDR3 nucleotides: TGCACCAGCGTACCGGGACACACAGTGAGACGTTACGAGCAGTACTTC. It translates to CTSVPGHTVRRYEQYF. The gene calls are TRBV1 and TRBJ2-7; TRBD1 is taken as the D call from the table, unchecked against the DNA. TRBV1 corresponds to a pseudogene. The CDR3 spans 16 residues.